This TCR beta chain was recorded in a study of T cells after yellow fever vaccination. For this clonotype: What it binds is unknown.

Trimming cost V 8 bases and J 5 bases, with 12 bases left between them. The V gene's germline CDR1 is MNHEY and CDR2 SMNVEV (reference sequence). The CDR3 consists of 13 residues. MiXCR, run by TCRdb on the 5' RACE reads, gives a single entry per CDR3 protein. The sample holds almost 600,000 distinct CDR3 sequences; approximately 15% are singletons and the top ten take more than 12%. Broader study findings: Most clones from primary vaccination resurfaced after the booster (about 96% CD4, approximately 87% CD8).

The V call is TRBV27, the J call TRBJ2-2; tentative D call: TRBD2 (6 bases). The clonotype comes from a man aged 25 to 40 who received the YFV17D yellow fever vaccine. The sample was PBMCs, taken on the day of the yellow fever booster vaccination. The CDR3 sequence: CASQTGVTGELFF. The CDR3 DNA is TGTGCCAGCCAAACGGGAGTTACCGGGGAGCTGTTTTTT.